Listed below are T cell receptor beta chains from one sample, sequenced in a study of blood T cell repertoires in COVID-19. Assay: immunoSEQ multiplex PCR; the TCRdb copy retains only in-frame clones and omits some. The table includes 150,000 to 190,000 clones, 70% to 90% detected once. The sample comprised peripheral blood. These receptors all stem from an older woman with COVID-19, enrolled during active disease. Each CDR3 is given with its conserved first and last residue. The D gene is left open where the match is weak.

DNA	CDR3	V	J	D
TGCAGCGCGCCAAAGGGGGGGAGGACAGATACGCAGTATTTT	CSAPKGGRTDTQYF	TRBV29-1	TRBJ2-3	.
TGTGCCAGCAGCTTATCGGCTAGCGGGGGCTTCAATGAGCAGTTCTTC	CASSLSASGGFNEQFF	TRBV7-3	TRBJ2-1	TRBD2
TGTGCCAGCAGCTTAGGGACAGGCAACTCTGGAAACACCATATATTTT	CASSLGTGNSGNTIYF	TRBV11-2	TRBJ1-3	TRBD1
TGTGCCAGCAGCTCCGGGACTAGCGGGTTAGATACGCAGTATTTT	CASSSGTSGLDTQYF	TRBV11-2	TRBJ2-3	TRBD2
TGTGCCACCAGCAGAGATTGGGAACAGGGGCTTAACTATGGCTACACCTTC	CATSRDWEQGLNYGYTF	TRBV15	TRBJ1-2	TRBD1
TGTGCCAGCAGCGTAGGGTTAAGGGGCCTTGCGAACACCGGGGAGCTGTTTTTT	CASSVGLRGLANTGELFF	TRBV9	TRBJ2-2	.
TGTGCCAGCTCACCGGATTCAGGGGCTGGAAACACCATATATTTT	CASSPDSGAGNTIYF	TRBV18	TRBJ1-3	.
TGCGCCAGCAGAATGGACAGGAGCGACGGGGAGCTGTTTTTT	CASRMDRSDGELFF	TRBV5-1	TRBJ2-2	TRBD1
TGCGCCAGCAGCTTGGACCATAGCGGGGGGGCTGATACGCAGTATTTT	CASSLDHSGGADTQYF	TRBV5-1	TRBJ2-3	TRBD2
TGTGCCAGCAGCCAGGACAGGGTGGGAGGCTACACCTTC	CASSQDRVGGYTF	TRBV7-9	TRBJ1-2	TRBD1
TGTGCCAGCAGCCAAGGACAGTTCTCCCTAGGATACACCTTC	CASSQGQFSLGYTF	TRBV3-1/TRBV3-2	TRBJ1-2	.
TGTGCCATCAGTGGCGGCGAAAACACCATATATTTT	CAISGGENTIYF	TRBV10-3	TRBJ1-3	.
TGTGCCAGCAGCTATCAGGCAGGGGGTATAAACACCATATATTTT	CASSYQAGGINTIYF	TRBV11-3	TRBJ1-3	TRBD1
TGTGCCAGCAGCTTAGGGCCCGATAGCAATCAGCCCCAGCATTTT	CASSLGPDSNQPQHF	TRBV11-2	TRBJ1-5	.